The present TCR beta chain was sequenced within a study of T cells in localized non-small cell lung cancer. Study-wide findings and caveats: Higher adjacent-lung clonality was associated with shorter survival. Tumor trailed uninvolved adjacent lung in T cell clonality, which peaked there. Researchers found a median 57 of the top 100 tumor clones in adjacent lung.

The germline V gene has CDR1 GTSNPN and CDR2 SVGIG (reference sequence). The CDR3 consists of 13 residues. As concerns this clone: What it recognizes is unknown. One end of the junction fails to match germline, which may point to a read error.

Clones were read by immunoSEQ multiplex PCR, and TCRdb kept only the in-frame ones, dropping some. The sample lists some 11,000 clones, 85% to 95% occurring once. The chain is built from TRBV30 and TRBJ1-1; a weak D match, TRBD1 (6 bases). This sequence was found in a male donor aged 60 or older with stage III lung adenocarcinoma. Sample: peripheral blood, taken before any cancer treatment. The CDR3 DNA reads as TGTGCCCGGAGTCGGGGGGCCGGCACTGAAGCTTTCTTT. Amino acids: CARSRGAGTEAFF.